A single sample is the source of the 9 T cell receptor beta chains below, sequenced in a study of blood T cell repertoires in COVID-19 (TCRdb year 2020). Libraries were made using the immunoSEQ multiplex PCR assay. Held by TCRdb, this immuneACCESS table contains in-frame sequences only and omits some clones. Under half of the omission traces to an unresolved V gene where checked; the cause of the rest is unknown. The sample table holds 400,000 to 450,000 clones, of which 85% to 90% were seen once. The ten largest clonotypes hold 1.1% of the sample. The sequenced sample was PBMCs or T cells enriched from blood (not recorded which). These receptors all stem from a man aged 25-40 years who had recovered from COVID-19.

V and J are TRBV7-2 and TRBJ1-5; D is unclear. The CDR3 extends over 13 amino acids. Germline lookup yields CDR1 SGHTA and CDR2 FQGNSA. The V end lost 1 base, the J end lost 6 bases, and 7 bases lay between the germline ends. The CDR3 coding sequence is TGTGCCAGCAGCTTAGAGCAAACTCAGCCCCAGCATTTT. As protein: CASSLEQTQPQHF.

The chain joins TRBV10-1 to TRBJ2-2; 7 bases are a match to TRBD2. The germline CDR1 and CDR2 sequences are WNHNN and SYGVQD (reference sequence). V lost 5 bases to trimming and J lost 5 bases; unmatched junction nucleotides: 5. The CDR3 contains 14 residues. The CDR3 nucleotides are TGCGCCAGCAGTCCGAGCGGGAAGACCGGGGAGCTGTTTTTT. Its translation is CASSPSGKTGELFF.

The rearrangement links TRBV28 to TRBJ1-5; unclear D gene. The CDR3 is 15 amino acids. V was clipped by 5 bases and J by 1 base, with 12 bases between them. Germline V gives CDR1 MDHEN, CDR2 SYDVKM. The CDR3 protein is CASSLPWESNQPQHF. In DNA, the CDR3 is TGTGCCAGCAGTCTACCATGGGAGAGCAATCAGCCCCAGCATTTT.

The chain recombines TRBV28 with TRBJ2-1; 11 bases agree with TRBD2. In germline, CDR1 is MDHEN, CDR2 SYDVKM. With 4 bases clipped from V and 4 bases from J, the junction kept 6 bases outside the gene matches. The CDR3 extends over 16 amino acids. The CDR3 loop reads CASSSTSGRAYNEQFF. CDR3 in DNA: TGTGCCAGCAGTTCTACTAGCGGGAGAGCTTACAATGAGCAGTTCTTC.

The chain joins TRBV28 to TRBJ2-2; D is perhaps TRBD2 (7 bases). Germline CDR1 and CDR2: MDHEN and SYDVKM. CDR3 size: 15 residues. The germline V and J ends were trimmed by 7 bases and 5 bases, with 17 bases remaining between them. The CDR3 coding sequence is TGTGCCAGCACCCACAATAAGGGGGGGACCGGGGAGCTGTTTTTT. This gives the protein CASTHNKGGTGELFF.

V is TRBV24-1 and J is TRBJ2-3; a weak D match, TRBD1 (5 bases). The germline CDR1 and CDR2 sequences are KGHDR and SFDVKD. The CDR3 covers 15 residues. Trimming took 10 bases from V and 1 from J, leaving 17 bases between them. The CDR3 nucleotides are TGTGCCACTAAAATCAGGGTGGCCCGCACAGATACGCAGTATTTT. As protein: CATKIRVARTDTQYF.

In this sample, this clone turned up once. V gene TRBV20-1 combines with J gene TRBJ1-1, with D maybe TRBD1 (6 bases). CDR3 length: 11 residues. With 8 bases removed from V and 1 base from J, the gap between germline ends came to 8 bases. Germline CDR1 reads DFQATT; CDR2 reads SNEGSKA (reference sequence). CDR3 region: CSSGANTEAFF. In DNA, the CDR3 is TGCAGTTCAGGGGCGAACACTGAAGCTTTCTTT.

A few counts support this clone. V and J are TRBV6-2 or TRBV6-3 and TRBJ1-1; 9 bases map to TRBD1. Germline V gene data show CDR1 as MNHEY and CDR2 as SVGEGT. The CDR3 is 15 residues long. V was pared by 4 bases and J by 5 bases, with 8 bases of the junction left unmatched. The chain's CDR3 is CASSSVTGGRTEAFF. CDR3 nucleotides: TGTGCCAGCAGTTCCGTGACAGGGGGTAGGACTGAAGCTTTCTTT.

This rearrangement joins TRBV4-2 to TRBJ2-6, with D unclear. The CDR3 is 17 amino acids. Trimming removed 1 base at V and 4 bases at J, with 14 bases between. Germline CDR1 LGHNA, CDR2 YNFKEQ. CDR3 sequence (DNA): TGTGCCAGCAGCCAAGTTTCACTGGAGTCGGGGGCCAACGTCCTGACTTTC. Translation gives CASSQVSLESGANVLTF.